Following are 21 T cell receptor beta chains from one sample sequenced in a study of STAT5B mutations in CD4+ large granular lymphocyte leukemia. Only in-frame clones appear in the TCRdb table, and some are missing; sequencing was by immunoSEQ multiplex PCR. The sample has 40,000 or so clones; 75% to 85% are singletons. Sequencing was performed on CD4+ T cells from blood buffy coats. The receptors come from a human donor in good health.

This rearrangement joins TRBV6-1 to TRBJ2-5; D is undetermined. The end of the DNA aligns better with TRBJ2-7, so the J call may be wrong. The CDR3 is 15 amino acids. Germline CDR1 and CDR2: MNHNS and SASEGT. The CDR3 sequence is CASSELRGAGYEQYF. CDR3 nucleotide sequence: TGTGCCAGCAGTGAATTGAGAGGTGCCGGCTACGAGCAGTACTTC.

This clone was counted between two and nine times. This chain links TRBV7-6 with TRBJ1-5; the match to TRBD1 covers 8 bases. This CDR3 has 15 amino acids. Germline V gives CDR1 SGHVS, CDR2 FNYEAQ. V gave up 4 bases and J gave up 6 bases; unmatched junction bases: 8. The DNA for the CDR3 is TGTGCCAGCAGCTCCTCAGGGGGCGCGGGTCAGCCCCAGCATTTT. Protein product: CASSSSGGAGQPQHF.

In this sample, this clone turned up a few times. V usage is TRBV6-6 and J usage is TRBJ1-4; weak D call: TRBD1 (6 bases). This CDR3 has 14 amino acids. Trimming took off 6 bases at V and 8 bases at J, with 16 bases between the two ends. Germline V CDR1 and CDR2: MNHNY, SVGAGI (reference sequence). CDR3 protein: CASSLQGLTEKLFF. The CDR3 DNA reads TGTGCCAGCAGCTTACAGGGTCTGACGGAAAAACTGTTTTTT.

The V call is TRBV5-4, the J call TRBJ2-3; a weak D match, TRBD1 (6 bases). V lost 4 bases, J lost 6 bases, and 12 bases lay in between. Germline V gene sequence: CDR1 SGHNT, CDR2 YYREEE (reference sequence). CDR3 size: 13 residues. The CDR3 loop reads CASSTTGSDTQYF. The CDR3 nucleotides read TGTGCCAGCAGCACCACAGGGTCCGATACGCAGTATTTT.

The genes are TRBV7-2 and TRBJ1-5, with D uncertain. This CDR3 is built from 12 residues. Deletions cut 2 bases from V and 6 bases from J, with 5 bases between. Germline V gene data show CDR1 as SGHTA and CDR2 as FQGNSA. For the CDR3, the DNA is TGTGCCAGCAGCTTATTGGGTCAGCCCCAGCATTTT. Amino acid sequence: CASSLLGQPQHF.

The CDR3 DNA reads as TGTGCCAGCAGCCCCTCCGGGGGGGGGAATTCCTACGAGCAGTACTTC. Its translation is CASSPSGGGNSYEQYF. The V gene is TRBV7-8, the J gene TRBJ2-7, with 8 nucleotides matching TRBD2. The trim removed 5 bases at V and 1 base at J, leaving 10 bases unmatched. The CDR3 covers 16 residues. CDR1 and CDR2 (germline): SGHVS, FQNEAQ.

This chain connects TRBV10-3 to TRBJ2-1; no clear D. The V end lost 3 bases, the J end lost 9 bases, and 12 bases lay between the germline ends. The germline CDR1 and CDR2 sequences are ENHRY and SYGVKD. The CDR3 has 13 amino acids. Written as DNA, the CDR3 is TGTGCCATCAGTGATGACCCATTGGGTGAGCAGTTCTTC. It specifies CAISDDPLGEQFF.

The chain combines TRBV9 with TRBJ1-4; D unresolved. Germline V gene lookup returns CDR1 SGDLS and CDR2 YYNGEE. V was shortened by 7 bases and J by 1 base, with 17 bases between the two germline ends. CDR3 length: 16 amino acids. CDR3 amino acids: CASGRRPGVTNEKLFF. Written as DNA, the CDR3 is TGTGCCAGCGGAAGGAGGCCAGGCGTAACTAATGAAAAACTGTTTTTT. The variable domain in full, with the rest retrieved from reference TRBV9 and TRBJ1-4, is DSGVTQTPKHLITATGQRVTLRCSPRSGDLSVYWYQQSLDQGLQFLIQYYNGEERAKGNILERFSAQQFPDLHSELNLSSLELGDSALYFCASGRRPGVTNEKLFFGSGTQLSVL.

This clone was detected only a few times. The chain's CDR3 is CATANPNYGYTF. DNA of the CDR3: TGTGCCACCGCCAACCCTAACTATGGCTACACCTTC. The rearrangement links TRBV10-3 to TRBJ1-2; no clear D gene. V was pared by 10 bases and J by 0 bases, with 9 bases between. Germline loops: CDR1 ENHRY, CDR2 SYGVKD. CDR3 length: 12 amino acids.

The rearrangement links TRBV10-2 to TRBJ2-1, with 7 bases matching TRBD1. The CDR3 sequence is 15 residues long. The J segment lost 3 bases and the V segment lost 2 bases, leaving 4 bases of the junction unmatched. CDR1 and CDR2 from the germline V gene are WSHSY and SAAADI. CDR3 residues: CASSEGQGVYNEQFF. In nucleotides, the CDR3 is TGCGCCAGCAGTGAGGGGCAGGGGGTCTACAATGAGCAGTTCTTC.

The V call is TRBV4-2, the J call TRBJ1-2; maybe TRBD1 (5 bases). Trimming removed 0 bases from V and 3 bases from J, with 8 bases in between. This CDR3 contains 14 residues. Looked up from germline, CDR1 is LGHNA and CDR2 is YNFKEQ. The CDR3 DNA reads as TGTGCCAGCAGCCAAGAGAGGGACGACTATGGCTACACCTTC. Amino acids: CASSQERDDYGYTF.

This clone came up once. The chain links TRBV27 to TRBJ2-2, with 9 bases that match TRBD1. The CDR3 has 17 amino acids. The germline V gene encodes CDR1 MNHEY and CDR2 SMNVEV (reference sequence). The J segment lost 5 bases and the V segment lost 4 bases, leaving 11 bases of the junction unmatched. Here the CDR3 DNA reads TGTGCCAGCAGTTGGGGGACAGGGATTCGTTTGACCGGGGAGCTGTTTTTT. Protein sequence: CASSWGTGIRLTGELFF.

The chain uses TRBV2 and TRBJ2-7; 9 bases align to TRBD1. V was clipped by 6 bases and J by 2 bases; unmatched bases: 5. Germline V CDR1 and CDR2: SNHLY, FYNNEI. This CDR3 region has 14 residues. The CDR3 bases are TGTGCCAGCAGAGAACAGGGGGCTCCCTACGAGCAGTACTTC. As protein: CASREQGAPYEQYF.

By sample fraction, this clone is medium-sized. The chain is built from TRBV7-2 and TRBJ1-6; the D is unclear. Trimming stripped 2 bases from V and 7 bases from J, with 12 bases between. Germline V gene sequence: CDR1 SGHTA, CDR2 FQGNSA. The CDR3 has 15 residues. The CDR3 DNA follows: TGTGCCAGCAGCTTACCTCCCTTGGAGAATTCACCCCTCCACTTT. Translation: CASSLPPLENSPLHF.

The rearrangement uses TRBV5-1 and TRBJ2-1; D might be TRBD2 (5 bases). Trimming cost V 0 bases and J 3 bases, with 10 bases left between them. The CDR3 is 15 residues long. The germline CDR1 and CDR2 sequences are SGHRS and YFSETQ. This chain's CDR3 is CASSLAGENYNEQFF. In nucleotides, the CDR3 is TGCGCCAGCAGCTTGGCCGGGGAAAACTACAATGAGCAGTTCTTC.

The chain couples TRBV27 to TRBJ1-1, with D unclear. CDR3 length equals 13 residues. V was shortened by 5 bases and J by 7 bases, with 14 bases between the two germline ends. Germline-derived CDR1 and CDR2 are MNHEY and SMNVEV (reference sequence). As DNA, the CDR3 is TGTGCCAGCAGTGTACGGGAACGACTTGAAGCTTTCTTT. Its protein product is CASSVRERLEAFF.

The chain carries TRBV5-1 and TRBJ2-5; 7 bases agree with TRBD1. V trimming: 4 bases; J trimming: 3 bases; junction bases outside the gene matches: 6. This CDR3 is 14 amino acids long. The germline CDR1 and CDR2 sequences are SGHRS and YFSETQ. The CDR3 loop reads CASSIYRGEETQYF. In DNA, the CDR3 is TGCGCCAGCAGCATATACAGGGGAGAAGAGACCCAGTACTTC.

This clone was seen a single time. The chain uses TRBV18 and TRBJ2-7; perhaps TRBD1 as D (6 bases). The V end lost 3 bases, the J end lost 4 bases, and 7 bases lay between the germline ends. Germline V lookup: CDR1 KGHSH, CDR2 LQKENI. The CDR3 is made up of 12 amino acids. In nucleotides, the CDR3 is TGTGCCAGCTCACCCGACAGGTACGAGCAGTACTTC. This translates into CASSPDRYEQYF.

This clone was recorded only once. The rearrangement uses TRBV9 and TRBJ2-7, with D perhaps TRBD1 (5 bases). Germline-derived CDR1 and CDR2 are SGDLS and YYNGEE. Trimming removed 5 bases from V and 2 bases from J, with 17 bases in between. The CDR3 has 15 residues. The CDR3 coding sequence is TGTGCCAGCAGTCCTTCCCTGGGGCAAGCCTACGAGCAGTACTTC. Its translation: CASSPSLGQAYEQYF.

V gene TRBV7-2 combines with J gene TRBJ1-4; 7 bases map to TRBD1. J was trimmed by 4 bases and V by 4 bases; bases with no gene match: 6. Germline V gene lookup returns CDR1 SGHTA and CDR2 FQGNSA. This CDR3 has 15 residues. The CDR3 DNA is TGTGCCAGCAGCTCCACCGGGACAGATAATGAAAAACTGTTTTTT. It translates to CASSSTGTDNEKLFF. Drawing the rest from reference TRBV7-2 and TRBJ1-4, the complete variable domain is GAGVSQSPSNKVTEKGKDVELRCDPISGHTALYWYRQSLGQGLEFLIYFQGNSAPDKSGLPSDRFSAERTGGSVSTLTIQRTQQEDSAVYLCASSSTGTDNEKLFFGSGTQLSVL.

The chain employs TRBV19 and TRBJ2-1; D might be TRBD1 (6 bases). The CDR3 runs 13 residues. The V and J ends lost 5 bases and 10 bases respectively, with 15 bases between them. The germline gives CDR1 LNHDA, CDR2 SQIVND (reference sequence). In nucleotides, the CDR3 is TGTGCCAGTAGTGCGACAGGCGAGGGAGAGCAGTTCTTC. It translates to CASSATGEGEQFF.